This entry lists 8 T cell receptor beta chains sequenced from one sample in a study of cytomegalovirus exposure and HLA in healthy donors. Researchers ran the PCR with 60 Vbeta and 13 Jbeta primers. This table comes from immunoSEQ multiplex PCR, and its TCRdb copy is limited to in-frame clones, with some not included. The sample includes about 110,000 clones, 65% to 75% seen only once; the top ten take over 2.5%. Sequencing was carried out using PBMCs. The receptors were sampled from a female donor in good health and CMV-seronegative.

The chain couples TRBV6-5 to TRBJ1-2; D not certain. CDR1 and CDR2 from the germline V gene are MNHEY and SVGAGI. V lost 10 bases and J lost 7, with 16 bases in between. This CDR3 region has 12 residues. The DNA of the CDR3 is TGTGCCACCGGGGTAGGCCCACGTGGCTACACCTTC. This codes for CATGVGPRGYTF.

In this sample, this clone turned up a few times. The V and J genes are TRBV6-5 and TRBJ2-7, with TRBD1 identical over 7 bases. V lost 4 bases and J lost 7; bases outside the gene matches: 10. This CDR3 is 14 amino acids long. Germline V lookup: CDR1 MNHEY, CDR2 SVGAGI. CDR3 protein: CASSSDRDPREQYF. DNA for the CDR3: TGTGCCAGCAGTTCTGACAGGGATCCGAGGGAGCAGTACTTC.

The chain links TRBV28 to TRBJ2-1, with TRBD2 identical over 7 bases. Germline trimming cut 3 bases from V and 4 bases from J; bases unmatched to any gene: 3. CDR1 is MDHEN and CDR2 is SYDVKM in the germline V gene. The CDR3 contains 14 residues. CDR3 coding DNA: TGTGCCAGCAGTTTGGCGGGAGCTTACAATGAGCAGTTCTTC. It encodes CASSLAGAYNEQFF.

V is TRBV7-2 and J is TRBJ2-5; 7 bases align to TRBD2. V lost 1 base to trimming and J lost 1 base; unmatched junction nucleotides: 0. The CDR3 runs 14 residues. CDR1 SGHTA and CDR2 FQGNSA come from the germline V gene. CDR3 coding DNA: TGTGCCAGCAGCTTAGGGGGGGGCCAAGAGACCCAGTACTTC. Protein: CASSLGGGQETQYF.

J is TRBJ2-1 and V is TRBV27; 11 bases match TRBD1. CDR3 length: 17 amino acids. J gave up 3 bases and V 4 bases, and 8 bases lay outside the gene matches. CDR1 is MNHEY and CDR2 is SMNVEV in the germline V gene (reference sequence). CDR3 protein: CASSSRVGTGGYNEQFF. The CDR3 DNA reads TGTGCCAGCAGTTCAAGGGTAGGGACAGGGGGCTACAATGAGCAGTTCTTC.

This clone was detected only a few times. V gene TRBV9 combines with J gene TRBJ2-1; TRBD2 agrees at 9 bases. Germline CDR1 and CDR2: SGDLS and YYNGEE. The CDR3 runs to 15 residues. V lost 0 bases and J lost 5; bases outside the gene matches: 3. For the CDR3, the DNA is TGTGCCAGCAGCGTAGGACCTAGCGGGAACAATGAGCAGTTCTTC. As protein: CASSVGPSGNNEQFF.

This clone has a single count. The chain uses TRBV4-1 and TRBJ2-1, with D perhaps TRBD2 (5 bases). The V end lost 4 bases, the J end lost 0 bases, and 10 bases lay between the germline ends. Looked up from germline, CDR1 is MGHRA and CDR2 is YSYEKL. The CDR3 covers 15 residues. The CDR3 nucleotides are TGCGCCAGCAGCCTTGAGCGGAGCTCCTACAATGAGCAGTTCTTC. Its translation: CASSLERSSYNEQFF.

The chain recombines TRBV7-9 with TRBJ1-2; 8 positions match TRBD1. CDR3 length equals 15 residues. The germline V gene encodes CDR1 SEHNR and CDR2 FQNEAQ (reference sequence). With 5 bases clipped from V and 5 bases from J, the junction kept 10 bases outside the gene matches. The chain's CDR3 is CASSVAGQEYYGYTF. The CDR3 nucleotides read TGTGCCAGCAGCGTGGCGGGACAGGAGTATTATGGCTACACCTTC.